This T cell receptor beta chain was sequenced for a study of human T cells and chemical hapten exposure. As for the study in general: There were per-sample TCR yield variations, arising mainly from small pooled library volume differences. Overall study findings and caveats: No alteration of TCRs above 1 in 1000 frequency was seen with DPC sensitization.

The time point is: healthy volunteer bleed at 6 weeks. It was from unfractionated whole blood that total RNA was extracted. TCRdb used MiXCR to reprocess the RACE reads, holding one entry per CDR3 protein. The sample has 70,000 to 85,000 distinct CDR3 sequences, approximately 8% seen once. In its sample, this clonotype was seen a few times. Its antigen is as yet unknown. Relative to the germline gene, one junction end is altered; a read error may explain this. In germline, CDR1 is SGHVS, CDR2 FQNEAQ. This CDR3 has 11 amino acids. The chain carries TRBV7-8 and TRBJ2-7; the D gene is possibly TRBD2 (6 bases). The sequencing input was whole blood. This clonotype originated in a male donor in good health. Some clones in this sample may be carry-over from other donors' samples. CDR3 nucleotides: TGTGCCAGCAGCTTAAGCGGAGGGTTGAACTTC. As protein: CASSLSGGLNF. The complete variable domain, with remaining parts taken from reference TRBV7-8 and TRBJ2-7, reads GAGVSQSPRYKVAKRGQDVALRCDPISGHVSLFWYQQALGQGPEFLTYFQNEAQLDKSGLPSDRFFAERPEGSVSTLKIQRTQQEDSAVYLCASSLSGGLNFGPGTRLTVT.